This T cell receptor beta chain comes out of a study of blood T cell repertoires in COVID-19. Across the study: COVID-19 samples collected from the United States, Italy and Spain covered acute and convalescent phases. Nucleic acid was either cDNA or gDNA, and it came from T cells, B-cell-depleted T cells, or PBMCs.

Methods used by the authors: For nucleated cells, counts were estimated from reference gene primer amplification. Profiling relied on immunoSEQ multiplex PCR, and the TCRdb table lists in-frame clones only, not all of them. V and J calls and clone size are given by that table; D and trimming were obtained from the DNA. This sample has some 270,000 clones, with around 84% found just once. CDR1 is KGHSH and CDR2 is LQKENI in the germline V gene. Trimming removed 2 bases from V and 1 base from J, with 14 bases in between. This CDR3 contains 16 residues. Sequencing was done on a sample of peripheral blood. V gene TRBV18 combines with J gene TRBJ2-5, with D possibly being TRBD1 (6 bases). The sequence was collected from a woman aged 40 to 55 who had recovered from COVID-19. This chain's CDR3 is CASSPGQGQSQETQYF. As DNA, the CDR3 is TGTGCCAGCTCACCAGGGCAGGGGCAATCCCAAGAGACCCAGTACTTC.